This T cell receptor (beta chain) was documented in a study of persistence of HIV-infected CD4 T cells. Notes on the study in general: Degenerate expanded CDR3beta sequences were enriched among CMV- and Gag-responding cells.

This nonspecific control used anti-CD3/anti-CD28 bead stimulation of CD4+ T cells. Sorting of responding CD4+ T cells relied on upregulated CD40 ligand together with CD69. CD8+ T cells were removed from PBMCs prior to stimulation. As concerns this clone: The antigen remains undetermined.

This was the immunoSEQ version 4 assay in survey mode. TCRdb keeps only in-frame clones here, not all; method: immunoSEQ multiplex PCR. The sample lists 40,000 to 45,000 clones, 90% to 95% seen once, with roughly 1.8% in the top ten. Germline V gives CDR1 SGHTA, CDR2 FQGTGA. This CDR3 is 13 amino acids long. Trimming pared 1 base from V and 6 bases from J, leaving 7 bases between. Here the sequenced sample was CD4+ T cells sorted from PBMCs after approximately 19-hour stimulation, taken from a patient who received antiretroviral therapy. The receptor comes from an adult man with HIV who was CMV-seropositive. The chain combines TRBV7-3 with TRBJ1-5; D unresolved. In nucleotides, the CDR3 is TGTGCCAGCAGCTTAAGTCAAGGTCAGCCCCAGCATTTT. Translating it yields CASSLSQGQPQHF.